Listed below are T cell receptor beta chains from one sample, sequenced in a study of shared clonotypes between healthy human individuals. Here immunoSEQ multiplex PCR was the method, and the copy in TCRdb shows in-frame clones only, minus some. Of nearly 1 million clones in the sample, 70% to 85% are singletons; the top ten hold approximately 1.5%. Material for sequencing was memory CD4+ T cells sorted from blood. All receptors come from a man aged 18-30 years in good health. Each CDR3 is given with its conserved first and last residue. D genes are given only for firm matches. Clone sizes are given selectively: once, few, many, or a class where the clone is expanded.

V	size	D	J	DNA	CDR3
TRBV5-1	-	-	TRBJ2-2	TGCGCCAGCAGCTCGGCGGGCGGGAACACCGGGGAGCTGTTTTTT	CASSSAGGNTGELFF
TRBV18	-	-	TRBJ2-3	TGTGCCAGCTCACCACCGTCCCTCCTAGATACGCAGTATTTT	CASSPPSLLDTQYF
TRBV13	-	-	TRBJ2-7	TGTGCCAGCAGCTTAGTAGGCAGATCCTACGAGCAGTACTTC	CASSLVGRSYEQYF
TRBV6-4	-	TRBD2	TRBJ2-3	TGTGCCAGCAGTGACTCGCGGGGGGGGGATACGCAGTATTTT	CASSDSRGGDTQYF
TRBV6-5	-	-	TRBJ1-2	TGTGCCAGCCGTTCCCAGGACGGCGGACCGTATGGCTACACCTTC	CASRSQDGGPYGYTF
TRBV6-1	-	-	TRBJ1-5	TGTGCCAGCAGTGAAAGTGGGAGCAATCAGCCCCAGCATTTT	CASSESGSNQPQHF
TRBV28	-	-	TRBJ2-7	TGTGCCAGCAGTATCAGCTCGGGACAACTCTACGAGCAGTACTTC	CASSISSGQLYEQYF
TRBV6-5	-	-	TRBJ2-7	TGTGCCAGCAGCCTAGCTGGAGGGGCCTCCTACGAGCAGTACTTC	CASSLAGGASYEQYF
TRBV7-2	few	-	TRBJ1-3	TGTGCCAGCAGCTCCGGGGGAGGGAACGGAAACACCATATATTTT	CASSSGGGNGNTIYF
TRBV5-5	-	-	TRBJ1-5	TGTGCCAGCAGCCCCACGGGACATAGCAATCAGCCCCAGCATTTT	CASSPTGHSNQPQHF
TRBV7-8	-	TRBD1	TRBJ1-2	TGTGCCAGCAGCTTAGGAGCCTCCGGGACAGCCTATGGCTACACCTTC	CASSLGASGTAYGYTF
TRBV7-3	-	-	TRBJ2-5	TGTGCCAGCAGCCTAGGTAGGACGTCGGAAGAGACCCAGTACTTC	CASSLGRTSEETQYF
TRBV5-1	-	-	TRBJ2-3	TGCGCCAGCAGCTCCCCGGGACTGAATACAGATACGCAGTATTTT	CASSSPGLNTDTQYF
TRBV2	-	TRBD2	TRBJ2-6	TGTGCCACGGGGGGTAGGGGCTCTGGGGCCAACGTCCTGACTTTC	CATGGRGSGANVLTF
TRBV2	-	-	TRBJ2-7	TGTGCCAGCAGTGTCGAAAGCGAGCAGTACTTC	CASSVESEQYF
TRBV9	few	TRBD2	TRBJ2-1	TGTGCCAGCAGCGTAGATTCGGGAGGCCTGTACAATGAGCAGTTCTTC	CASSVDSGGLYNEQFF